This TCR beta chain was obtained from a study of cytomegalovirus exposure and HLA in healthy donors. Primers: 60 Vbeta forward and 13 Jbeta reverse. Assay used: immunoSEQ multiplex PCR; TCRdb lists only in-frame clones, some missing. The profile covers approximately 37,000 clones, with around 70% appearing a single time and less than 7% taken by the ten largest. CDR1 and CDR2 (germline): SGHRS, YFSETQ. The CDR3 totals 14 residues. V lost 3 bases, J lost 3 bases, and 11 bases lay in between. This TCR was sampled from a man between 25 and 39 years old in good health and CMV-seronegative. Sequenced input: PBMCs. The chain links TRBV5-1 to TRBJ2-3; D remains ambiguous. The CDR3 spells CASSSRQWTDTQYF. Written as DNA, the CDR3 is TGCGCCAGCAGCTCACGCCAGTGGACAGATACGCAGTATTTT.